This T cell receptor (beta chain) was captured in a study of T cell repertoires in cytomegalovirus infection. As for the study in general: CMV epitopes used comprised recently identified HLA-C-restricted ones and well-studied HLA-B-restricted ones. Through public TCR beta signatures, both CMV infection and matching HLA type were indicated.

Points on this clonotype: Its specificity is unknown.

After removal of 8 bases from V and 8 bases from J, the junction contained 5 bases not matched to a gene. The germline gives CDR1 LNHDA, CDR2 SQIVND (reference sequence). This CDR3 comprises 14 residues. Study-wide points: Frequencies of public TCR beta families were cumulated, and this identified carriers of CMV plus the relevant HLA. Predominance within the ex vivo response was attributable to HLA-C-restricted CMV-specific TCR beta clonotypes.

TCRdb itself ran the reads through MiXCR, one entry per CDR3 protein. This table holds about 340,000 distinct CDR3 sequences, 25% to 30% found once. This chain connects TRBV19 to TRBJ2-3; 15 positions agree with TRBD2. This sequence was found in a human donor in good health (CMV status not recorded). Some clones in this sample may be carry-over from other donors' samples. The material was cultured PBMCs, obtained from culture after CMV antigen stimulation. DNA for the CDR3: TGTGCCAGTGGGCCGGGACTAGCGGGAGGTACGCAGTATTTT. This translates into CASGPGLAGGTQYF.